These 30 T cell receptor beta chains share one sample of origin, sequenced in a study of graft-versus-host responses after intestinal transplantation (dated by TCRdb to the early 2020s). These receptors' antigens are unknown. The time point label for this specimen denotes: cells obtained before transplantation from donor or recipient. The library came from the immunoSEQ multiplex PCR assay. TCRdb holds this immuneACCESS table with in-frame rearrangements only. Some clones are missing; in checked studies, unresolved V genes explain under half, and the rest has no known cause. Counted in this sample were roughly 34,000 clones; 94% of them appeared once. The ten largest clones capture 0.2% to 0.25% of the sample. The starting material was unstimulated CD4+ T cells sorted from spleen or lymph node cells, obtained before transplant. Receptors were obtained from a human donor who was the organ donor for an intestinal transplant.

This chain connects TRBV10-3 to TRBJ2-7, with a tentative D call TRBD1 (7 bases). The germline V gene has CDR1 ENHRY and CDR2 SYGVKD. The CDR3 is 11 residues long. DNA of the CDR3: TGTGCAACAGGGGAGGCGGTCGAGCAGTACTTC. This sequence encodes CATGEAVEQYF.

The gene calls are TRBV6-1 and TRBJ2-4; D uncertain. The germline V gene has CDR1 MNHNS and CDR2 SASEGT. Between the trimmed V and J ends, which lost 8 bases and 2 bases, there was a span of 13 bases. The CDR3 length is 14 residues. The CDR3 sequence is CASLPGPTKNIQYF. CDR3 coding DNA: TGTGCCAGCCTCCCTGGGCCTACCAAAAACATTCAGTACTTC.

The J gene is TRBJ1-4, the V gene TRBV25-1; 9 nucleotides match TRBD1. In germline, CDR1 is MGHDK, CDR2 SYGVNS. The ends lost 5 bases at V and 8 bases at J; junction bases unmatched: 6. There are 14 residues in the CDR3. In DNA form, the CDR3 reads TGTGCCAGCAGTTTGGGACAGGGCAGGGAAAAACTGTTTTTT. Its translation is CASSLGQGREKLFF.

The V call is TRBV27, the J call TRBJ1-2; perhaps TRBD1 as D (5 bases). Trimming pared 0 bases from V and 8 bases from J, leaving 16 bases between. The CDR3 is 15 amino acids. The germline V gene has CDR1 MNHEY and CDR2 SMNVEV (reference sequence). The CDR3 nucleotides read TGTGCCAGCAGTTTATCCCGGGACTCCGGGGGAGGCTACACCTTC. It translates to CASSLSRDSGGGYTF.

The chain uses TRBV14 and TRBJ2-2, with 9 bases lining up with TRBD1. Germline CDR1 reads SGHDN; CDR2 reads FVKESK. V lost 5 bases and J lost 6; bases outside the gene matches: 10. The length of the CDR3 is 16 residues. The CDR3 here is CASSRGTGKLPGELFF. The CDR3, as DNA: TGTGCCAGCAGCAGAGGGACAGGGAAACTCCCCGGGGAGCTGTTTTTT.

V gene TRBV7-9 combines with J gene TRBJ2-5; D gene ambiguous. This CDR3 comprises 14 residues. The germline V gene encodes CDR1 SEHNR and CDR2 FQNEAQ (reference sequence). Trimming shortened V by 1 base and J by 2 bases, and 8 bases separated the two germline ends. CDR3 nucleotides: TGTGCCAGCAGCTTAGAGTCCAGGCAAGAGACCCAGTACTTC. As protein: CASSLESRQETQYF.

The chain links TRBV19 to TRBJ2-3, with TRBD1 matching over 7 bases. Looked up from germline, CDR1 is LNHDA and CDR2 is SQIVND (reference sequence). The CDR3 spans 14 residues. The V and J ends lost 4 bases and 2 bases, in that order; junction bases with no gene match: 3. CDR3 bases: TGTGCCAGTAGTAACGGACAGGACACAGATACGCAGTATTTT. Translated, it gives CASSNGQDTDTQYF. The variable domain in full, completed from reference TRBV19 and TRBJ2-3, reads DGGITQSPKYLFRKEGQNVTLSCEQNLNHDAMYWYRQDPGQGLRLIYYSQIVNDFQKGDIAEGYSVSREKKESFPLTVTSAQKNPTAFYLCASSNGQDTDTQYFGPGTRLTVL.

This chain links TRBV7-9 with TRBJ1-1; possibly TRBD1 for D (5 bases). The CDR3 is made up of 14 amino acids. Trimming cost V 5 bases and J 1 base, with 11 bases left between them. Per germline, CDR1 SEHNR and CDR2 FQNEAQ (reference sequence). In nucleotides, the CDR3 is TGTGCCAGCAGCCCCCGGGGGGGGAACACTGAAGCTTTCTTT. It translates to CASSPRGGNTEAFF. Variable domain in full (rest from reference TRBV7-9 and TRBJ1-1): DTGVSQNPRHKITKRGQNVTFRCDPISEHNRLYWYRQTLGQGPEFLTYFQNEAQLEKSRLLSDRFSAERPKGSFSTLEIQRTEQGDSAMYLCASSPRGGNTEAFFGQGTRLTVV.

The J gene is TRBJ2-3, the V gene TRBV28, with D possibly TRBD2 on 7 matching bases. V lost 5 bases, J lost 1 base, and 13 bases lay in between. Germline V gene data show CDR1 as MDHEN and CDR2 as SYDVKM. The CDR3 runs 15 residues. The CDR3 region has the DNA TGTGCCAGCAGTAATGGGGGGGCCCGCACAGATACGCAGTATTTT. Translated, it gives CASSNGGARTDTQYF.

A single count supports this clone. The gene calls are TRBV28 and TRBJ2-1; TRBD2 agrees at 16 bases. After removal of 3 bases from V and 0 bases from J, the junction contained 14 bases not matched to a gene. CDR3 length: 22 amino acids. Germline CDR1 MDHEN, CDR2 SYDVKM. For the CDR3, the DNA is TGTGCCAGCAGTTTTTTCTTCGCGGGACTAGCGGGGGGGCCTAGCTCCTACAATGAGCAGTTCTTC. This sequence encodes CASSFFFAGLAGGPSSYNEQFF.

This chain joins TRBV5-3 and TRBJ2-4; 7 nucleotides match TRBD1. TRBV5-3 is an ORF for which the function is uncertain. This CDR3 region has 16 residues. V trimming: 5 bases; J trimming: 1 base; junction bases outside the gene matches: 9. CDR3 in amino acids: CARRPGTAGAKNIQYF. CDR3 in DNA: TGTGCCAGAAGGCCTGGGACAGCTGGGGCCAAAAACATTCAGTACTTC.

This chain uses TRBV7-9 with TRBJ1-1; 7 positions agree with TRBD1. The V segment lost 6 bases and the J segment 0 bases; nucleotides outside the gene matches: 4. Per the germline V gene, CDR1 is SEHNR and CDR2 is FQNEAQ (reference sequence). The CDR3 is 14 residues long. In DNA form, the CDR3 reads TGTGCCAGCAGGAGGGACAGAATGAACACTGAAGCTTTCTTT. It is translated as CASRRDRMNTEAFF.

The rearrangement uses TRBV7-9 and TRBJ1-1; 7 nucleotides line up with TRBD1. V was clipped by 1 base and J by 0 bases; unmatched bases: 2. Germline CDR1 reads SEHNR; CDR2 reads FQNEAQ (reference sequence). The CDR3 loop spans 15 amino acids. CDR3 residues: CASSLGDRVNTEAFF. CDR3 nucleotides: TGTGCCAGCAGCTTAGGGGACAGAGTGAACACTGAAGCTTTCTTT. Using reference TRBV7-9 and TRBJ1-1 for the parts outside the CDR3, the full variable domain is DTGVSQNPRHKITKRGQNVTFRCDPISEHNRLYWYRQTLGQGPEFLTYFQNEAQLEKSRLLSDRFSAERPKGSFSTLEIQRTEQGDSAMYLCASSLGDRVNTEAFFGQGTRLTVV.

This chain links TRBV29-1 with TRBJ1-1; possible D gene TRBD1, 6 bases. Germline assignment: CDR1 SQVTM and CDR2 ANQGSEA. The V and J ends lost 1 base and 7 bases respectively, with 10 bases between them. The CDR3 totals 12 residues. The CDR3 DNA reads as TGCAGCGTTGAAGGCTGGGACAATGAAGCTTTCTTT. Its translation: CSVEGWDNEAFF.

The chain links TRBV6-1 to TRBJ1-3; tentatively, D is TRBD1 (5 bases). Trimming took 8 bases from V and 0 from J, leaving 14 bases between them. CDR1 is MNHNS, CDR2 SASEGT, per germline. CDR3 size: 15 residues. The CDR3 sequence is CASGGTGRSGNTIYF. In DNA, the CDR3 is TGTGCCAGCGGGGGTACGGGGCGCTCTGGAAACACCATATATTTT.

The chain is built from TRBV29-1 and TRBJ2-5; possibly TRBD2 for D (7 bases). The ends were cut back, 6 bases at V and 0 bases at J, with 17 bases in the middle. Germline lookup yields CDR1 SQVTM and CDR2 ANQGSEA. The CDR3 is made up of 15 amino acids. CDR3 loop: CSVARGAAYQETQYF. CDR3 DNA sequence: TGCAGCGTGGCCCGGGGGGCTGCGTACCAAGAGACCCAGTACTTC.

The rearrangement uses TRBV5-1 and TRBJ2-6; D uncertain. The V and J ends lost 6 bases and 0 bases respectively, with 10 bases between them. This CDR3 is built from 15 residues. Germline V lookup: CDR1 SGHRS, CDR2 YFSETQ. The CDR3 region has the DNA TGCGCCAGCAACCCCGGGCCCTCTGGGGCCAACGTCCTGACTTTC. It yields the protein CASNPGPSGANVLTF.

The chain combines TRBV25-1 with TRBJ1-1, with D unclear. CDR1 MGHDK and CDR2 SYGVNS come from the germline V gene. The CDR3 covers 13 residues. The V and J ends lost 6 bases and 0 bases respectively, with 8 bases between them. CDR3 nucleotides: TGTGCCAGCAGGCCCGGGCTGAACACTGAAGCTTTCTTT. Its protein is CASRPGLNTEAFF.

This clone showed up just once. V usage is TRBV4-2 and J usage is TRBJ1-2; 8 nucleotides match TRBD1. Germline-derived CDR1 and CDR2 are LGHNA and YNFKEQ. With V trimmed by 4 bases and J by 4 bases, 5 bases remained unmatched. The CDR3 extends over 14 amino acids. CDR3 protein: CASSPDRGSYGYTF. CDR3 in DNA: TGTGCCAGCAGCCCCGACAGGGGCAGCTATGGCTACACCTTC.

CDR3 sequence: CASSRQGANSPLHF. The CDR3 bases are TGTGCCAGCAGCCGACAGGGGGCTAATTCACCCCTCCACTTT. V is TRBV9 and J is TRBJ1-6, with 10 bases fitting TRBD1. The CDR3 totals 14 residues. V gave up 4 bases and J gave up 6 bases; unmatched junction bases: 1. Germline V CDR1 and CDR2: SGDLS, YYNGEE.

The genes are TRBV30 and TRBJ1-2; D is perhaps TRBD1 (6 bases). The CDR3 is 14 residues long. CDR1 and CDR2 from the germline V gene are GTSNPN and SVGIG (reference sequence). The V end was cut by 1 base, the J end by 4 bases, with 13 bases between. This chain's CDR3 is CAWSDAGVSYGYTF. In nucleotides, the CDR3 is TGTGCCTGGAGTGACGCAGGGGTTAGCTATGGCTACACCTTC.

This clone was seen just once. The chain uses TRBV5-4 and TRBJ2-2; D possibly uses TRBD1 or TRBD2 (5 bases each). Germline CDR1 reads SGHNT; CDR2 reads YYREEE (reference sequence). This CDR3 comprises 16 residues. The ends were cut back, 2 bases at V and 2 bases at J, with 13 bases in the middle. The CDR3 region has the DNA TGTGCCAGCAGCTTCCCCCGGGACGGCAACACCGGGGAGCTGTTTTTT. Residues: CASSFPRDGNTGELFF.

The chain couples TRBV5-4 to TRBJ2-5; 15 positions match TRBD2. CDR1 and CDR2 from the germline V gene are SGHNT and YYREEE (reference sequence). This CDR3 is built from 15 residues. The ends lost 3 bases at V and 4 bases at J; junction bases unmatched: 1. In DNA, the CDR3 is TGTGCCAGCAGCTGGACTAGCGGGGGGGCAGAGACCCAGTACTTC. Translating gives CASSWTSGGAETQYF.

The CDR3 DNA sequence: TGTGCCAGCAGAGTGGCGGGGGGGCCGTACGAGCAGTACTTC. Its translation: CASRVAGGPYEQYF. The V call is TRBV2, the J call TRBJ2-7; 9 bases are a match to TRBD2. Germline V lookup: CDR1 SNHLY, CDR2 FYNNEI. This CDR3 comprises 14 residues. V lost 6 bases, J lost 4 bases, and 7 bases stayed unmatched. Drawing the rest from reference TRBV2 and TRBJ2-7, the complete variable domain is EPEVTQTPSHQVTQMGQEVILRCVPISNHLYFYWYRQILGQKVEFLVSFYNNEISEKSEIFDDQFSVERPDGSNFTLKIRSTKLEDSAMYFCASRVAGGPYEQYFGPGTRLTVT.

The chain employs TRBV30 and TRBJ2-5; 13 bases map to TRBD2. Trimming at V came to 1 base and at J to 5 bases, leaving 4 bases not matched to a gene. Looked up from germline, CDR1 is GTSNPN and CDR2 is SVGIG (reference sequence). The CDR3 spans 15 residues. In nucleotides, the CDR3 is TGTGCCTGGAGTGGGACTAGCGGGGGAACGGAGACCCAGTACTTC. Amino acids: CAWSGTSGGTETQYF.

This chain links TRBV2 with TRBJ1-3, with 7 bases lining up with TRBD1. Germline trimming cut 4 bases from V and 4 bases from J; bases unmatched to any gene: 4. The CDR3 runs to 14 residues. CDR1 SNHLY and CDR2 FYNNEI come from the germline V gene. The CDR3 spells CASSGRDSGNTIYF. In DNA, the CDR3 is TGTGCCAGCAGTGGAAGGGACAGCGGAAACACCATATATTTT.

The gene calls are TRBV10-3 and TRBJ2-3, with 7 bases fitting TRBD1. Germline V CDR1 and CDR2: ENHRY, SYGVKD. J gave up 4 bases and V 4 bases, and 2 bases lay outside the gene matches. CDR3 size: 13 residues. The CDR3 spells CAISGGGADTQYF. CDR3 DNA sequence: TGTGCCATCAGTGGAGGGGGCGCAGATACGCAGTATTTT.

The V and J genes are TRBV18 and TRBJ1-2; D perhaps matches TRBD1 (6 bases). CDR1 is KGHSH and CDR2 is LQKENI in the germline V gene. The CDR3 loop spans 14 amino acids. Between the trimmed V and J ends, which lost 2 bases and 6 bases, there was a span of 13 bases. The CDR3 is CASSPRTEGDGYTF. The CDR3 DNA sequence: TGTGCCAGCTCACCAAGGACAGAAGGGGATGGCTACACCTTC.

There are a few counts of this clone. The chain combines TRBV7-2 with TRBJ2-7; D call uncertain. Germline V gives CDR1 SGHTA, CDR2 FQGNSA. V lost 2 bases and J 1 base, leaving 0 bases between the germline ends. This CDR3 contains 11 residues. This CDR3 is CASSLSYEQYF. The CDR3 DNA follows: TGTGCCAGCAGCTTATCCTACGAGCAGTACTTC.

This clone was detected only once. V usage is TRBV5-1 and J usage is TRBJ1-1; maybe TRBD1 (5 bases). This CDR3 region has 13 residues. The germline V and J ends were trimmed by 4 bases and 0 bases, with 7 bases remaining between them. CDR1 SGHRS and CDR2 YFSETQ come from the germline V gene. The CDR3 nucleotides are TGCGCCAGCAGCGGAGGGGTGAACACTGAAGCTTTCTTT. Translated, it gives CASSGGVNTEAFF.